Listed below are T cell receptor beta chains from one sample, sequenced in a study of shared clonotypes between healthy human individuals. Profiling relied on immunoSEQ multiplex PCR, and the TCRdb table lists in-frame clones only, not all of them. The sample yields approximately 840,000 clones, about 96% seen once. What was sequenced was naive CD8+ T cells sorted from blood. These receptor sequences come from a man aged 30 to 39 in good health. Both conserved end residues are part of each CDR3. Fields, in order: J gene, CDR3 length, D gene, V gene, clone size, CDR3 protein, CDR3 DNA. A D gene is named only where the DNA matches it firmly. Size tells how often a clone was seen (once, few, many) or the class of an expanded clone, and some rows leave it out.

J: TRBJ2-3
length: 15
D: -
V: TRBV7-2
size: -
CDR3: CASSSSVGGGDTQYF
DNA: TGTGCCAGCAGTTCTAGCGTCGGGGGAGGAGATACGCAGTATTTT

J: TRBJ1-2
length: 14
D: TRBD1
V: TRBV5-1
size: -
CDR3: CASSPEGTGDGYTF
DNA: TGCGCCAGCAGCCCCGAGGGGACAGGGGATGGCTACACCTTC

J: TRBJ2-7
length: 17
D: TRBD1
V: TRBV5-6
size: -
CDR3: CASSFDVGTGDGYEQYF
DNA: TGTGCCAGCAGCTTTGACGTAGGGACAGGGGATGGGTACGAGCAGTACTTC

J: TRBJ2-1
length: 14
D: -
V: TRBV9
size: -
CDR3: CASSVAPGYNEQFF
DNA: TGTGCCAGCAGCGTAGCACCAGGCTACAATGAGCAGTTCTTC

J: TRBJ2-1
length: 15
D: TRBD2
V: TRBV29-1
size: -
CDR3: CSVVQLASEHNEQFF
DNA: TGCAGCGTTGTACAACTAGCGAGCGAACACAATGAGCAGTTCTTC

J: TRBJ1-4
length: 11
D: TRBD1
V: TRBV6-1
size: -
CDR3: CASSDLDRGFF
DNA: TGTGCCAGCAGTGACCTCGACAGGGGGTTTTTT

J: TRBJ2-1
length: 13
D: -
V: TRBV11-2
size: -
CDR3: CASSLVEGNEQFF
DNA: TGTGCCAGCAGCTTGGTGGAAGGCAATGAGCAGTTCTTC

J: TRBJ2-5
length: 15
D: TRBD1
V: TRBV27
size: -
CDR3: CASRGTGGFLETQYF
DNA: TGTGCCAGCAGGGGGACAGGGGGCTTCTTGGAGACCCAGTACTTC

J: TRBJ2-1
length: 18
D: -
V: TRBV6-1
size: -
CDR3: CASSEALRLGRAHNEQFF
DNA: TGTGCCAGCAGTGAAGCGCTTCGATTGGGGCGGGCCCACAATGAGCAGTTCTTC

J: TRBJ2-7
length: 13
D: TRBD2
V: TRBV29-1
size: -
CDR3: CSVEAGGAYEQYF
DNA: TGCAGCGTTGAAGCGGGAGGAGCCTACGAGCAGTACTTC

J: TRBJ2-7
length: 15
D: -
V: TRBV5-6
size: -
CDR3: CASSLGPTSSYEQYF
DNA: TGTGCCAGCAGCTTGGGACCGACGAGCTCCTACGAGCAGTACTTC

J: TRBJ2-5
length: 19
D: -
V: TRBV7-8
size: -
CDR3: CASTPERQGLWVVGETQYF
DNA: TGTGCCAGCACACCCGAACGACAGGGACTTTGGGTCGTGGGGGAGACCCAGTACTTC

J: TRBJ2-1
length: 19
D: TRBD1
V: TRBV11-2
size: -
CDR3: CASSSPGQGAGPVFDEQFF
DNA: TGTGCCAGCAGCTCACCGGGACAGGGGGCGGGCCCGGTTTTCGATGAGCAGTTCTTC

J: TRBJ2-7
length: 13
D: -
V: TRBV4-1
size: -
CDR3: CASSPHTSYEQYF
DNA: TGCGCCAGCAGCCCCCATACCTCCTACGAGCAGTACTTC

J: TRBJ2-1
length: 14
D: -
V: TRBV25-1
size: once
CDR3: CASSDSFQYNEQFF
DNA: TGTGCCAGCAGTGACTCCTTCCAATACAATGAGCAGTTCTTC

J: TRBJ2-3
length: 15
D: -
V: TRBV7-9
size: -
CDR3: CASSPNPGPTDTQYF
DNA: TGTGCCAGCAGCCCGAACCCCGGGCCTACAGATACGCAGTATTTT

J: TRBJ2-7
length: 15
D: -
V: TRBV27
size: -
CDR3: CASSTWWRGRLQQYF
DNA: TGTGCCAGCAGTACCTGGTGGAGGGGGCGTCTACAGCAGTACTTC

J: TRBJ2-3
length: 15
D: TRBD2
V: TRBV9
size: -
CDR3: CASSKGLADTDTQYF
DNA: TGTGCCAGCAGCAAAGGACTAGCGGACACAGATACGCAGTATTTT

J: TRBJ2-7
length: 13
D: TRBD2
V: TRBV28
size: -
CDR3: CASNQRELEEQYF
DNA: TGTGCCAGCAATCAGCGGGAGCTTGAAGAGCAGTACTTC

J: TRBJ2-7
length: 16
D: -
V: TRBV4-1
size: -
CDR3: CASSQDRGAGIYEQYF
DNA: TGCGCCAGCAGCCAAGACCGGGGGGCGGGGATCTACGAGCAGTACTTC

J: TRBJ2-4
length: 13
D: -
V: TRBV27
size: -
CDR3: CASSRHNKNIQYF
DNA: TGTGCCAGCAGTCGACATAACAAAAACATTCAGTACTTC

J: TRBJ2-1
length: 16
D: -
V: TRBV27
size: -
CDR3: CASSLSIAYGVTEQFF
DNA: TGTGCCAGCAGTTTATCGATAGCCTACGGGGTCACTGAGCAGTTCTTC

J: TRBJ1-3
length: 15
D: -
V: TRBV19
size: -
CDR3: CASSIDSATGNTIYF
DNA: TGTGCCAGTAGCATCGACAGCGCGACTGGAAACACCATATATTTT